This T cell receptor beta chain was identified during a study of T cells after yellow fever vaccination. Germline V gene lookup returns CDR1 LNHDA and CDR2 SQIVND (reference sequence). This CDR3 contains 17 residues. The V end lost 5 bases, the J end lost 4 bases, and 21 bases lay between the germline ends. TCRdb called the 5' RACE reads again in MiXCR, with one record for every CDR3 protein. The sample consists of more than 95,000 distinct CDR3 sequences, 6% to 8% of them appearing once. This clonotype was observed a handful of times. The origin of this receptor is a man between 18 and 29 years old who received the YFV17D yellow fever vaccine. V usage is TRBV19 and J usage is TRBJ2-1; possibly TRBD2 for D (7 bases). Sequenced here: CD4+ T cells sorted from PBMCs, sampled 9 to 11 days after the first yellow fever vaccination. CDR3 sequence: CASSARGGSEGYNEQFF. Here the CDR3 DNA reads TGTGCCAGTAGTGCCCGCGGGGGCTCTGAAGGATACAATGAGCAGTTCTTC.